The TCR beta chain described here comes from a study of blood T cell repertoires in COVID-19. Turning to the study itself: Samples representing acute and convalescent COVID-19 were sourced from the United States, Italy and Spain. T cells, B-cell-depleted T cells, or PBMCs provided the cDNA or gDNA that served as material.

In germline, CDR1 is MDHEN, CDR2 SYDVKM. The ends were cut back, 10 bases at V and 8 bases at J, with 11 bases in the middle. The CDR3 runs to 11 residues. TCRdb's copy holds only in-frame clones and misses some; the assay was immunoSEQ multiplex PCR. The sample includes 90,000 to 120,000 clones, 89% of them seen just once. Sequenced material: peripheral blood. This receptor was obtained from a man in his forties or fifties with active or convalescent COVID-19. The gene calls are TRBV28 and TRBJ1-4, with a possible D match to TRBD1 (5 bases). CDR3 DNA: TGTGCCACCGGCGGGGGGGAAAAACTGTTTTTT. Amino acid sequence: CATGGGEKLFF. The variable domain in full, with the rest retrieved from reference TRBV28 and TRBJ1-4, is DVKVTQSSRYLVKRTGEKVFLECVQDMDHENMFWYRQDPGLGLRLIYFSYDVKMKEKGDIPEGYSVSREKKERFSLILESASTNQTSMYLCATGGGEKLFFGSGTQLSVL.